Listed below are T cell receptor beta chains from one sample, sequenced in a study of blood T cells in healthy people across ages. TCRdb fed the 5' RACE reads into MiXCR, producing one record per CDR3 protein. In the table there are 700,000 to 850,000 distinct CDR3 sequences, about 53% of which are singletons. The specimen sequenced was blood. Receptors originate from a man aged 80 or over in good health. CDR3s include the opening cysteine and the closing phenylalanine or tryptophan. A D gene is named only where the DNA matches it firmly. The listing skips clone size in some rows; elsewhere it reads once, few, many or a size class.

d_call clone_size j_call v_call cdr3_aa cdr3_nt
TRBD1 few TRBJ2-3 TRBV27 CASSSTGTATDTQYF TGTGCCAGCAGTTCCACCGGGACAGCGACAGATACGCAGTATTTT
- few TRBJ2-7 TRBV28 CASTPGYYEQYF TGTGCCAGCACCCCGGGGTACTACGAGCAGTACTTC
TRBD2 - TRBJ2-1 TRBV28 CASILTGTSGYNEQFF TGTGCCAGCATTCTCACCGGGACTAGCGGTTACAATGAGCAGTTCTTC
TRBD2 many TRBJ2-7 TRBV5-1 CASSLGAGASSYEQYF TGCGCCAGCAGCTTGGGGGCGGGAGCCTCCTCCTACGAGCAGTACTTC
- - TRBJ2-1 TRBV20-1 CSASSDGNEQFF TGCAGTGCCTCCTCGGATGGTAATGAGCAGTTCTTC
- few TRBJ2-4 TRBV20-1 CSARPPQGIQYF TGCAGTGCTAGACCCCCCCAAGGGATTCAGTACTTC
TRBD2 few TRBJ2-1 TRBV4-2 CASSQEPSGVQFF TGTGCCAGCAGCCAAGAGCCTAGCGGAGTGCAGTTCTTC
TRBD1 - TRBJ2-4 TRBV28 CASSTPGTGNIQYF TGTGCCAGCAGCACCCCCGGGACAGGTAACATTCAGTACTTC
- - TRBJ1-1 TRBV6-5 CASSYSLREEAFF TGTGCCAGCAGTTACTCGCTTCGGGAAGAGGCTTTCTTT
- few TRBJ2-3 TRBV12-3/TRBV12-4 CASSLDVGSTQYF TGTGCCAGCAGTTTAGATGTCGGCAGTACGCAGTATTTT
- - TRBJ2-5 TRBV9 CASSVAYWQVEYF TGTGCCAGCAGCGTAGCTTATTGGCAGGTTGAGTACTTC
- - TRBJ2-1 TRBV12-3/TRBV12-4 CTSVRLGNEQFF TGTACCAGCGTCCGCTTAGGGAATGAGCAGTTCTTC
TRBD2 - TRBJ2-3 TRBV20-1 CSARSSSGRLSTDTQYF TGCAGTGCTAGAAGTTCTAGCGGGAGGCTTAGCACAGATACGCAGTATTTT
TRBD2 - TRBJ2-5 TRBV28 CASSSSRGLTEETQYF TGTGCCAGCAGTTCCTCGAGGGGACTAACAGAAGAGACCCAGTACTTC
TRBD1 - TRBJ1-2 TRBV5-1 CASSLGTGVQGYTF TGCGCCAGCAGCTTGGGGACAGGGGTTCAAGGCTACACCTTC
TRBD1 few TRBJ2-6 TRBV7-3 CASKQGAGANVLTF TGTGCCAGCAAACAGGGGGCTGGGGCCAACGTCCTGACTTTC
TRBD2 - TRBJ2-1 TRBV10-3 CAISDPSGSGAYNEQFF TGTGCCATCAGTGACCCTAGCGGGAGTGGGGCCTACAATGAGCAGTTCTTC
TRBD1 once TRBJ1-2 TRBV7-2 CASSYTGTGGGGYTF TGTGCCAGCAGCTACACAGGGACAGGGGGAGGAGGCTACACCTTC
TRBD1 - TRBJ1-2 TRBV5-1 CASSLPGQGSYGYTF TGCGCCAGCAGCTTACCGGGACAGGGAAGCTATGGCTACACCTTC
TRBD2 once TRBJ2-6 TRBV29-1 CSPSGLAGGDGADVLTF TGCAGCCCGTCTGGACTAGCGGGAGGAGATGGGGCCGACGTCCTGACTTTC
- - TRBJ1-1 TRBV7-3 CASSSRTGTEAFF TGTGCCAGCAGCTCCAGGACCGGAACTGAAGCTTTCTTT
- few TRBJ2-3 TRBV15 CATSRARSGVASTDTQYF TGTGCCACCAGCAGAGCGAGGTCAGGGGTGGCTAGCACAGATACGCAGTATTTT
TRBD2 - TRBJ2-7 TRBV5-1 CASSRRGDEQYF TGCGCCAGCAGCCGACGGGGGGACGAGCAGTACTTC
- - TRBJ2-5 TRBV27 CASVKDRGWETQYF TGTGCCAGCGTAAAAGACCGGGGCTGGGAGACCCAGTACTTC
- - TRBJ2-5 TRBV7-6 CASSLAGTYQETQYF TGTGCCAGCAGCTTAGCAGGGACGTACCAAGAGACCCAGTACTTC
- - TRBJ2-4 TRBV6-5 CASSQTQWSNIQYF TGTGCCAGCAGTCAGACTCAGTGGTCAAACATTCAGTACTTC
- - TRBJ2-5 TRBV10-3 CAIMGAGQETQYF TGTGCCATCATGGGAGCAGGCCAAGAGACCCAGTACTTC
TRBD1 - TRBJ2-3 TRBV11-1 CASSLPDREDTQYF TGTGCCAGCAGCTTGCCTGACAGGGAGGATACGCAGTATTTT
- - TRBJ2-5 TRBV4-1 CASSPDRDIEETQYF TGCGCCAGCAGCCCAGACCGGGACATTGAAGAGACCCAGTACTTC
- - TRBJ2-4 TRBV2 CASSVGGAISGAKNIQYF TGTGCCAGCAGTGTCGGGGGCGCGATTTCGGGGGCCAAAAACATTCAGTACTTC
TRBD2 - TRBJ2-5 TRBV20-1 CSARNTGTSEMGETQYF TGCAGTGCTAGAAACACCGGGACTAGCGAAATGGGAGAGACCCAGTACTTC
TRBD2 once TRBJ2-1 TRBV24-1 CATSDPAGAGDEQFF TGTGCCACCAGTGACCCAGCGGGGGCTGGGGATGAGCAGTTCTTC
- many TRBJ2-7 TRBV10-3 CAISEGYYEQYF TGTGCCATCAGTGAGGGCTACTACGAGCAGTACTTC
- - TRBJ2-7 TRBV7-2 CASSFPPKAGLSSYEQYF TGTGCCAGCAGCTTCCCACCGAAAGCGGGCCTCAGCTCCTACGAGCAGTACTTC
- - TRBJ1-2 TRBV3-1 CASSHADANYGYTF TGTGCCAGCAGCCATGCGGACGCTAACTATGGCTACACCTTC